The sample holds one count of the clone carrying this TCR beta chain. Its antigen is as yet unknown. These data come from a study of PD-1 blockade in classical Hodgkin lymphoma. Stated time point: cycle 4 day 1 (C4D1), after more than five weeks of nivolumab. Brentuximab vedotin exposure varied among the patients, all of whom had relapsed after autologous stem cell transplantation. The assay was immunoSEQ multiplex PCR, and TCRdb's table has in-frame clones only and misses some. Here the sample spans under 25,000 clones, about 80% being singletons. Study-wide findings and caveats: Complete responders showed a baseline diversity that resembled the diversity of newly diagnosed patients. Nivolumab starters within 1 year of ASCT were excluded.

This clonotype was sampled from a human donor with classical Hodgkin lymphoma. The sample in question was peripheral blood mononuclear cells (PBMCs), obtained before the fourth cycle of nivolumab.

DNA of the CDR3: TGTGCCTGGAGCCGGGTTATGAACACTGAAGCTTTCTTT. It codes for CAWSRVMNTEAFF. The J gene is TRBJ1-1, the V gene TRBV30; D gene unclear. Trimming pared 3 bases from V and 0 bases from J, leaving 8 bases between. CDR3 length: 13 residues. Germline CDR1 and CDR2: GTSNPN and SVGIG (reference sequence). The full variable domain, with the rest looked up from reference TRBV30 and TRBJ1-1, is SQTIHQWPATLVQPVGSPLSLECTVEGTSNPNLYWYRQAAGRGLQLLFYSVGIGQISSEVPQNLSASRPQDRQFILSSKKLLLSDSGFYLCAWSRVMNTEAFFGQGTRLTVV.